This TCR beta chain stems from a study of blood T cell repertoires in COVID-19. Across the whole study: The United States, Italy and Spain provided the acute and convalescent COVID-19 samples.

Only in-frame clones appear in the TCRdb table, and some are missing; sequencing was by immunoSEQ multiplex PCR. The table includes roughly 250,000 clones, approximately 85% detected once. The CDR3 extends over 13 amino acids. V was pared by 7 bases and J by 5 bases, with 13 bases between. Adults between roughly 18 and 90 years of age took part from 20 to 25 US areas. Recovery among Cohort 3 donors was established by two negative PCRs, clearance, or symptom resolution. This receptor was obtained from a woman in her twenties or thirties who had recovered from COVID-19. V gene TRBV12-3 or TRBV12-4 combines with J gene TRBJ2-3; a possible D gene is TRBD2 (6 bases). The sequenced sample was PBMCs or T cells enriched from blood (not recorded which). The DNA of the CDR3 is TGTGCCAGCAACCCGGGGGAGATAGATACGCAGTATTTT. It encodes CASNPGEIDTQYF.